A selection of T cell receptor beta chains follows, all from one sample in a study of CD8 T cells in ankylosing spondylitis. TCRdb recomputed calls from the 5' RACE reads with MiXCR, one row per CDR3 protein. The sample includes 300,000 to 400,000 distinct CDR3 sequences, 11% seen only once; the top ten take roughly 9.5%. The sequencing input was blood, either unsorted or a sorted T cell fraction (not recorded which). The receptors stem from a female donor with ankylosing spondylitis or in good health (not recorded which). CDR3s include the opening cysteine and the closing phenylalanine or tryptophan. Fields, in order: J gene, V gene, clone size, D gene, CDR3 protein, CDR3 DNA. The D gene is left open where the match is weak. Clone size is given for some rows only: seen once, a few or many times, or a class if the clone is expanded.

TRBJ1-1 TRBV27 many TRBD1 CASRTHGQGAMNTEAFF TGTGCCAGCAGGACTCATGGACAGGGGGCGATGAACACTGAAGCTTTCTTT
TRBJ2-3 TRBV27 - TRBD2 CASSLTAGGPTDTQYF TGTGCCAGCAGTTTAACAGCGGGAGGGCCAACAGATACGCAGTATTTT
TRBJ2-1 TRBV11-2 many TRBD2 CASSLTPSGTDEQFF TGTGCCAGCAGCTTAACGCCTAGCGGGACCGATGAGCAGTTCTTC
TRBJ2-7 TRBV20-1 few TRBD2 CSARAGAVVF TGCAGTGCCCGAGCGGGAGCGGTTGTGTTC
TRBJ1-5 TRBV7-8 few - CASSLVAIGVVQPQHF TGTGCCAGCAGCTTAGTCGCGATCGGGGTTGTTCAGCCCCAGCATTTT
TRBJ2-5 TRBV3-1 many - CASSQDRLWSQETQYF TGTGCCAGCAGCCAAGATCGGCTCTGGTCCCAAGAGACCCAGTACTTC
TRBJ1-1 TRBV5-6 many - CASSFIQGKNTEAFF TGTGCCAGCAGCTTTATACAGGGAAAGAACACTGAAGCTTTCTTT
TRBJ2-5 TRBV20-1 few - CSALRPQETQYF TGCAGTGCCCTGAGACCCCAAGAGACCCAGTACTTC
TRBJ2-3 TRBV15 few TRBD2 CATRASGGTDTQYF TGTGCCACCAGAGCGAGCGGGGGGACAGATACGCAGTATTTT
TRBJ1-2 TRBV7-9 - TRBD1 CASSFYPGQGDYGYTF TGTGCCAGCAGCTTTTACCCGGGACAGGGGGACTATGGCTACACCTTC
TRBJ2-7 TRBV10-3 few - CAISEGMSPNDLGPLYEQYF TGTGCCATCAGTGAGGGGATGAGCCCAAATGACCTGGGGCCCCTCTACGAGCAGTACTTC
TRBJ1-1 TRBV20-1 many TRBD1 CSARAAGQGVPEAFF TGCAGTGCTAGAGCTGCGGGGCAGGGGGTTCCTGAAGCTTTCTTT
TRBJ2-5 TRBV3-1 few - CASSQESGRGTQYF TGTGCCAGCAGCCAAGAGTCGGGGCGGGGGACCCAGTACTTC
TRBJ1-1 TRBV20-1 many - CSASPGGKVFNTEAFF TGCAGTGCCTCCCCGGGGGGAAAGGTGTTTAACACTGAAGCTTTCTTT
TRBJ1-1 TRBV20-1 many - CSARVLQVWSEAFF TGCAGTGCTAGGGTATTACAGGTGTGGTCCGAAGCTTTCTTT
TRBJ1-5 TRBV6-2/TRBV6-3 few - CASSYSENQPQHF TGTGCCAGCAGTTACTCCGAGAATCAGCCCCAGCATTTT
TRBJ2-1 TRBV20-1 many TRBD2 CSAKKREGLFWEQFF TGCAGTGCAAAAAAGCGGGAGGGCCTGTTTTGGGAGCAGTTCTTC
TRBJ2-7 TRBV4-2 few - CASSQSSSGAGTYEQYF TGTGCCAGCAGCCAATCTAGCTCAGGGGCAGGAACCTACGAGCAGTACTTC
TRBJ2-7 TRBV6-1 many - CASSVQDRYEQYF TGTGCCAGCAGCGTTCAGGACAGATACGAGCAGTACTTC
TRBJ2-1 TRBV20-1 many TRBD1 CSARVGTGVDNEQFF TGCAGTGCTAGAGTCGGGACAGGGGTTGACAATGAGCAGTTCTTC
TRBJ2-3 TRBV29-1 - - CSVRKRDTTDTQYF TGCAGCGTCAGAAAGCGGGACACCACAGATACGCAGTATTTT
TRBJ2-4 TRBV14 - - CASSPTGAKNIQYF TGTGCCAGCAGCCCGACAGGAGCCAAAAACATTCAGTACTTC
TRBJ1-1 TRBV25-1 many - CASSEYGTPNTEAFF TGTGCCAGCAGTGAATACGGGACACCGAACACTGAAGCTTTCTTT
TRBJ2-5 TRBV28 - - CASSLMGQETQYF TGTGCCAGCAGTTTAATGGGCCAAGAGACCCAGTACTTC
TRBJ2-1 TRBV29-1 many TRBD1 CSVDWTGGNEQFF TGCAGCGTTGATTGGACAGGGGGGAATGAGCAGTTCTTC
TRBJ1-1 TRBV7-6 few TRBD1 CASSLNRGMNTEAFF TGTGCCAGCAGCCTAAACAGGGGCATGAACACTGAAGCTTTCTTT